The 20 T cell receptor beta chains given below trace back to one sample, sequenced in a study of shared clonotypes between healthy human individuals. Clones were sequenced by immunoSEQ multiplex PCR, and TCRdb holds only the in-frame ones, with some missing. The sample lists millions of clones, around 95% seen once, with around 0.13% in the top ten. Specimen: naive CD4+ T cells sorted from blood. Subset of the sample: CD45RA+ positively selected. The receptors come from a man in his late teens or twenties in good health.

This clone came up once. V is TRBV5-6 and J is TRBJ2-3; 8 bases align to TRBD2. Germline trimming cut 2 bases from V and 5 bases from J; bases unmatched to any gene: 1. Germline loops: CDR1 SGHDT, CDR2 YYEEEE. The CDR3 totals 13 residues. The DNA for the CDR3 is TGTGCCAGCAGCTTTAGCGGGGTAGATACGCAGTATTTT. Its protein product is CASSFSGVDTQYF.

About this clone itself: The sample contains more than one DNA sequence encoding this CDR3. This rearrangement joins TRBV5-1 to TRBJ2-2; D is ambiguous. V shed 5 bases and J shed 2 bases, with 7 bases lying between them. The germline gives CDR1 SGHRS, CDR2 YFSETQ. The CDR3 has 13 residues. The CDR3 protein is CASSPSNTGELFF. CDR3 nucleotides: TGCGCCAGCAGTCCGTCTAACACCGGGGAGCTGTTTTTT.

J is TRBJ2-3 and V is TRBV29-1; TRBD1 agrees at 8 bases. Trimming removed 6 bases from V and 2 bases from J; junction bases left unmatched: 7. This CDR3 is 14 amino acids long. CDR1 and CDR2 (germline): SQVTM, ANQGSEA. In DNA, the CDR3 is TGCAGCGTGGGGGACAGGCTATTCACAGATACGCAGTATTTT. It translates to CSVGDRLFTDTQYF.

The chain carries TRBV5-1 and TRBJ2-7; 9 bases align to TRBD1. The CDR3 consists of 14 residues. After removal of 4 bases from V and 3 bases from J, the junction contained 5 bases not matched to a gene. Germline V CDR1 and CDR2: SGHRS, YFSETQ. Here the CDR3 reads CASSTSGQGYEQYF. CDR3 bases: TGCGCCAGCAGCACCTCGGGACAGGGCTACGAGCAGTACTTC.

The V call is TRBV18, the J call TRBJ2-5; possible D gene TRBD2, 5 bases. Between the trimmed V and J ends, which lost 4 bases and 5 bases, there was a span of 23 bases. CDR1 is KGHSH, CDR2 LQKENI, per germline. This CDR3 spans 17 amino acids. CDR3: CASSLTRAGGSSETQYF. CDR3 nucleotide sequence: TGTGCCAGCTCACTCACTAGGGCGGGCGGGTCCTCGGAGACCCAGTACTTC.

This clone appeared a single time. The chain is built from TRBV20-1 and TRBJ2-1; D ambiguous. Looked up from germline, CDR1 is DFQATT and CDR2 is SNEGSKA (reference sequence). The CDR3 spans 11 residues. The V end was cut by 5 bases, the J end by 4 bases, with 6 bases between. CDR3 nucleotide sequence: TGCAGTGCTCCCCAATACAATGAGCAGTTCTTC. Translation: CSAPQYNEQFF.

The V gene is TRBV7-2, the J gene TRBJ2-7, with TRBD2 as a possible D gene (7 bases). Between the trimmed V and J ends, which lost 5 bases and 6 bases, there was a span of 20 bases. Germline V gives CDR1 SGHTA, CDR2 FQGNSA. This CDR3 has 15 amino acids. This CDR3 is CASSLNRGGASEQYF. The DNA of the CDR3 is TGTGCCAGCAGCCTAAATCGCGGGGGCGCGAGCGAGCAGTACTTC. The whole variable domain, remainder taken from reference TRBV7-2 and TRBJ2-7, is GAGVSQSPSNKVTEKGKDVELRCDPISGHTALYWYRQSLGQGLEFLIYFQGNSAPDKSGLPSDRFSAERTGGSVSTLTIQRTQQEDSAVYLCASSLNRGGASEQYFGPGTRLTVT.

On this clone: Other DNA variants within this sample encode the same CDR3. The chain links TRBV6-1 to TRBJ1-2; a weak D match, TRBD1 (5 bases). The germline CDR1 and CDR2 sequences are MNHNS and SASEGT. V lost 0 bases, J lost 2 bases, and 7 bases lay in between. The CDR3 is 14 residues long. Here the CDR3 reads CASSEAWGNYGYTF. The CDR3, as DNA: TGTGCCAGCAGTGAAGCGTGGGGGAACTATGGCTACACCTTC.

In nucleotides, the CDR3 is TGTGCCAGCAGTTACTTAAGGGGGCAGACCCAGTACTTC. Translated, it gives CASSYLRGQTQYF. The rearrangement links TRBV6-5 to TRBJ2-5; 7 positions match TRBD1. V was clipped by 1 base and J by 6 bases; unmatched bases: 2. The CDR3 runs to 13 residues. Germline-derived CDR1 and CDR2 are MNHEY and SVGAGI.

This sequence joins TRBV5-1 and TRBJ1-1; tentatively, D is TRBD1 (6 bases). The germline V and J ends were trimmed by 0 bases and 0 bases, with 9 bases remaining between them. Germline CDR1 is SGHRS and CDR2 is YFSETQ. This CDR3 is 15 amino acids long. The CDR3 DNA is TGCGCCAGCAGCTTGGGGGGGCCCATGAACACTGAAGCTTTCTTT. This gives the protein CASSLGGPMNTEAFF.

The V call is TRBV7-8, the J call TRBJ1-5; D remains ambiguous. V lost 4 bases and J 2 bases, leaving 12 bases between the germline ends. The CDR3 is 15 residues long. Germline loops: CDR1 SGHVS, CDR2 FQNEAQ. CDR3 nucleotides: TGTGCCAGCAGCTCCTCCGACCGTCGCAATCAGCCCCAGCATTTT. Amino acids: CASSSSDRRNQPQHF.

The chain carries TRBV19 and TRBJ1-5; tentatively, D is TRBD1 (5 bases). The germline gives CDR1 LNHDA, CDR2 SQIVND (reference sequence). This CDR3 spans 13 amino acids. V lost 8 bases and J 3 bases, leaving 11 bases between the germline ends. The DNA for the CDR3 is TGTGCCAGTGAACAGGTCCACAATCAGCCCCAGCATTTT. Encoded protein: CASEQVHNQPQHF.

V gene TRBV5-1 combines with J gene TRBJ2-5; a possible D gene is TRBD2 (6 bases). This CDR3 has 17 amino acids. V dropped 0 bases and J dropped 0 bases, with 15 bases sitting between them. Germline assignment: CDR1 SGHRS and CDR2 YFSETQ. The CDR3 reads CASSLGRAGRDQETQYF. CDR3 nucleotides: TGCGCCAGCAGCTTGGGAAGGGCGGGACGGGACCAAGAGACCCAGTACTTC.

This clone was seen a few times. CDR3 DNA: TGTGCCAGCAGGTCGCCGGATCAGTTAAAAAACATTCAGTACTTC. It encodes CASRSPDQLKNIQYF. The rearrangement uses TRBV6-6 and TRBJ2-4; D is undetermined. The germline gives CDR1 MNHNY, CDR2 SVGAGI (reference sequence). V lost 6 bases to trimming and J lost 4 bases, with 16 bases between them. CDR3 length: 15 amino acids.

CDR3 amino acids: CASSVALGDSYGYTF. The DNA of the CDR3 is TGTGCCAGCAGCGTAGCTCTCGGAGACAGCTATGGCTACACCTTC. The chain is built from TRBV9 and TRBJ1-2, with D possibly matching TRBD1 (5 bases). The ends were cut back, 0 bases at V and 4 bases at J, with 13 bases in the middle. Per the germline V gene, CDR1 is SGDLS and CDR2 is YYNGEE. The CDR3 contains 15 residues.

This chain links TRBV6-1 with TRBJ1-2; TRBD1 agrees at 7 bases. Germline-derived CDR1 and CDR2 are MNHNS and SASEGT. Germline trimming cut 1 base from V and 7 bases from J; bases unmatched to any gene: 9. The CDR3 is 15 amino acids. CDR3 sequence: CASSEETGTSFGYTF. CDR3 DNA sequence: TGTGCCAGCAGTGAAGAGACAGGGACCTCTTTTGGCTACACCTTC.

About this clone: Different DNA sequences within this sample yield the same CDR3. The chain carries TRBV7-2 and TRBJ2-7; weak D call: TRBD1 (6 bases). Germline CDR1 reads SGHTA; CDR2 reads FQGNSA. V was clipped by 3 bases and J by 2 bases, with 11 bases between them. The CDR3 is made up of 14 amino acids. CDR3: CASSFTGTTYEQYF. The CDR3 bases are TGTGCCAGCAGCTTCACAGGGACGACCTACGAGCAGTACTTC. The full variable domain, rest sourced from reference TRBV7-2 and TRBJ2-7, is GAGVSQSPSNKVTEKGKDVELRCDPISGHTALYWYRQSLGQGLEFLIYFQGNSAPDKSGLPSDRFSAERTGGSVSTLTIQRTQQEDSAVYLCASSFTGTTYEQYFGPGTRLTVT.

The chain recombines TRBV18 with TRBJ2-7; tentative D call: TRBD2 (5 bases). This CDR3 region has 13 residues. Germline lookup yields CDR1 KGHSH and CDR2 LQKENI. The V end was cut by 6 bases, the J end by 6 bases, with 15 bases between. CDR3 loop: CASSPQLGSEQYF. For the CDR3, the DNA is TGTGCCAGCTCCCCCCAACTAGGAAGCGAGCAGTACTTC. Complete variable domain (other parts from reference TRBV18 and TRBJ2-7): NAGVMQNPRHLVRRRGQEARLRCSPMKGHSHVYWYRQLPEEGLKFMVYLQKENIIDESGMPKERFSAEFPKEGPSILRIQQVVRGDSAAYFCASSPQLGSEQYFGPGTRLTVT.

This chain links TRBV5-6 with TRBJ2-5, with D possibly TRBD2 on 6 matching bases. The V gene lost 4 bases and the J gene lost 3 bases, with 13 bases spanning the gap. The germline gives CDR1 SGHDT, CDR2 YYEEEE. This CDR3 region has 14 residues. The CDR3 sequence is CASSQPGLEETQYF. The CDR3 region has the DNA TGTGCCAGCAGCCAGCCGGGACTTGAAGAGACCCAGTACTTC.

The J gene is TRBJ1-1, the V gene TRBV19; D is perhaps TRBD1 (5 bases). The CDR3 extends over 14 amino acids. V gave up 5 bases and J gave up 3 bases, with 13 bases separating them. Germline V gene sequence: CDR1 LNHDA, CDR2 SQIVND (reference sequence). The CDR3 DNA sequence: TGTGCCAGTAGTTACAGTTGGGGGTACACTGAAGCTTTCTTT. Its translation: CASSYSWGYTEAFF.